The 3 T cell receptor beta chains reported below all come from one sample, sequenced in a study of shared clonotypes between healthy human individuals. The protocol was immunoSEQ multiplex PCR, while the TCRdb copy is restricted to in-frame clones and leaves out a portion. The sample carries some 1,400,000 clones, roughly 96% recorded once. The sample was naive CD4+ T cells sorted from blood. The subset denotes: CD45RA+ positively selected. Receptors originate from a young man in good health.

The gene calls are TRBV5-6 and TRBJ2-7; tentative D call: TRBD2 (6 bases). The CDR3 runs 16 residues. Germline CDR1 SGHDT, CDR2 YYEEEE. Trimming cost V 2 bases and J 0 bases, with 15 bases left between them. CDR3 DNA: TGTGCCAGCAGCTTCGGGGGTAGTCGGGGCTCCTACGAGCAGTACTTC. The encoded protein is CASSFGGSRGSYEQYF.

The rearrangement links TRBV7-9 to TRBJ1-5, with D maybe TRBD1 (5 bases). Per germline, CDR1 SEHNR and CDR2 FQNEAQ (reference sequence). Trimming stripped 6 bases from V and 2 bases from J, with 14 bases between. CDR3 length: 15 residues. This CDR3 reads CASSPGGPRNQPQHF. The DNA for the CDR3 is TGTGCCAGCAGTCCTGGGGGACCTCGCAATCAGCCCCAGCATTTT.

The DNA for the CDR3 is TGTGCCAGCAGTGAAGCCCGTAGTGGGACTAATGAAAAACTGTTTTTT. Its translation is CASSEARSGTNEKLFF. The chain uses TRBV2 and TRBJ1-4; D not certain. This CDR3 spans 16 amino acids. CDR1 and CDR2 from the germline V gene are SNHLY and FYNNEI. Trimming pared 0 bases from V and 2 bases from J, leaving 10 bases between.